A single sample is the source of the 23 T cell receptor beta chains below, sequenced in a study of regulatory T cells in long-lasting Graves disease. Arm-PCR of CDR3 regions and iRepertoire HTBI primers were used to build TCR beta libraries. Using its own MiXCR run on the multiplex PCR reads, TCRdb lists one record per CDR3 protein. The repertoire holds approximately 480,000 distinct CDR3 sequences, around 15% seen once, with 9% to 15% in the top ten. The time point here: newly diagnosed GD, antithyroid drugs for less than 3 months. Scientists built the TCR library using RNA that was extracted from PBMCs. These same records also appear under a second study, on T cells in Graves' hyperthyroidism and ophthalmopathy.

The material was peripheral blood mononuclear cells (PBMCs), obtained at new diagnosis, from a patient treated with antithyroid drugs. Receptor source: a man aged 35-49 years with Graves disease.

The chain uses TRBV28 and TRBJ1-4; D perhaps matches TRBD1 (5 bases). This CDR3 spans 11 amino acids. Between the trimmed V and J ends, which lost 5 bases and 10 bases, there was a span of 8 bases. Germline loops: CDR1 MDHEN, CDR2 SYDVKM. Here the CDR3 DNA reads TGTGCCAGCAGTCGTCAGGGAAAACTGTTTTTT. The encoded protein is CASSRQGKLFF.

This clonotype was found many times. This chain connects TRBV29-1 to TRBJ2-7, with 7 bases fitting TRBD1. The CDR3 extends over 14 amino acids. Germline V gives CDR1 SQVTM, CDR2 ANQGSEA. Germline trimming cut 5 bases from V and 4 bases from J; bases unmatched to any gene: 11. CDR3 nucleotides: TGCAGCGTTCGCTCTATGACAGGGTGGTACGAGCAGTACTTC. Its translation: CSVRSMTGWYEQYF.

This clonotype has ten or more counts. The chain links TRBV2 to TRBJ2-7; perhaps D is TRBD1 or TRBD2 (5 bases each). Germline CDR1 reads SNHLY; CDR2 reads FYNNEI. Deletions cut 4 bases from V and 7 bases from J, with 14 bases between. The CDR3 is made up of 13 amino acids. The CDR3 loop is CASSVWGRDEQYF. The CDR3 DNA is TGTGCCAGCAGTGTATGGGGCCGGGATGAGCAGTACTTC. The complete variable domain, with remaining parts taken from reference TRBV2 and TRBJ2-7, reads EPEVTQTPSHQVTQMGQEVILRCVPISNHLYFYWYRQILGQKVEFLVSFYNNEISEKSEIFDDQFSVERPDGSNFTLKIRSTKLEDSAMYFCASSVWGRDEQYFGPGTRLTVT.

This clonotype was observed a few times. This chain joins TRBV7-9 and TRBJ1-3; the match to TRBD1 covers 7 bases. The CDR3 sequence is 12 residues long. Germline V CDR1 and CDR2: SEHNR, FQNEAQ (reference sequence). Germline trimming cut 10 bases from V and 4 bases from J; bases unmatched to any gene: 4. The CDR3 loop is CANEGQGNTIYF. CDR3 DNA sequence: TGTGCCAACGAGGGACAGGGAAACACCATATATTTT.

This clonotype was recorded many times. This chain links TRBV28 with TRBJ2-1; 9 bases agree with TRBD2. The V gene end was trimmed by 2 bases and the J gene end by 8 bases; junction bases not matched to a gene: 13. Germline loops: CDR1 MDHEN, CDR2 SYDVKM. The CDR3 spans 17 residues. The CDR3 nucleotides are TGTGCCAGCAGTTTAAGTGACTTTCTAGCGGGGAGAGATGAGCAGTTCTTC. Translated: CASSLSDFLAGRDEQFF.

In this sample, this clonotype turned up many times. The genes are TRBV11-2 and TRBJ2-7, with TRBD2 matching over 8 bases. This CDR3 has 13 residues. Germline CDR1 and CDR2: SGHAT and FQNNGV. The V and J ends lost 4 bases and 4 bases, in that order; junction bases with no gene match: 3. The CDR3 DNA sequence: TGTGCCAGCAGCTATACTAGCGGATACGAGCAGTACTTC. Its protein is CASSYTSGYEQYF.

This clonotype was seen ten or more times. V usage is TRBV20-1 and J usage is TRBJ2-3; D is undetermined. The CDR3 sequence is 14 residues long. Trimming took off 1 base at V and 0 bases at J, with 8 bases between the two ends. Germline V lookup: CDR1 DFQATT, CDR2 SNEGSKA (reference sequence). The CDR3: CSARVATSTDTQYF. For the CDR3, the DNA is TGCAGTGCTAGAGTGGCTACTAGCACAGATACGCAGTATTTT.

This clonotype was picked up a small number of times. This sequence joins TRBV5-1 and TRBJ1-3; 10 bases line up with TRBD1. The CDR3 spans 16 residues. The V segment lost 4 bases and the J segment 3 bases; nucleotides outside the gene matches: 7. From germline, CDR1 is SGHRS and CDR2 YFSETQ. The chain's CDR3 is CASSLGTGVLGNTIYF. Written as DNA, the CDR3 is TGCGCCAGCAGCCTGGGGACAGGGGTTCTTGGAAACACCATATATTTT.

The rearrangement joins TRBV5-1 to TRBJ2-7; TRBD1 matches at 8 bases. In germline, CDR1 is SGHRS, CDR2 YFSETQ. V was pared by 5 bases and J by 4 bases, with 8 bases of the junction left unmatched. The CDR3 extends over 14 amino acids. The CDR3, as DNA: TGCGCCAGCAGAGTTGACAGGGGAGGATACGAGCAGTACTTC. Its translation: CASRVDRGGYEQYF.

This clonotype was observed a single time. The CDR3 DNA follows: TGTGCCAGCAGTGATAGCGGAACTAGGTTATACAATGAGCAGTTCTTC. Translating it yields CASSDSGTRLYNEQFF. The chain combines TRBV25-1 with TRBJ2-1; a possible D gene is TRBD2 (6 bases). This CDR3 spans 16 amino acids. Trimming stripped 3 bases from V and 4 bases from J, with 16 bases between. Germline lookup yields CDR1 MGHDK and CDR2 SYGVNS. Complete variable domain (other parts from reference TRBV25-1 and TRBJ2-1): EADIYQTPRYLVIGTGKKITLECSQTMGHDKMYWYQQDPGMELHLIHYSYGVNSTEKGDLSSESTVSRIRTEHFPLTLESARPSHTSQYLCASSDSGTRLYNEQFFGPGTRLTVL.

This clonotype was observed a handful of times. The chain combines TRBV20-1 with TRBJ2-2; maybe TRBD2 (5 bases). In germline, CDR1 is DFQATT, CDR2 SNEGSKA (reference sequence). This CDR3 is built from 14 residues. Between the trimmed V and J ends, which lost 0 bases and 1 base, there was a span of 6 bases. The CDR3 is CSARDGMNTGELFF. CDR3 nucleotide sequence: TGCAGTGCTAGAGACGGGATGAACACCGGGGAGCTGTTTTTT.

With regard to this clonotype: With a much larger clone just one base away, this may be a read error. This chain connects TRBV14 to TRBJ2-3; D gene ambiguous. Trimming stripped 2 bases from V and 1 base from J, with 7 bases between. CDR3 size: 14 residues. CDR1 and CDR2 (germline): SGHDN, FVKESK. The CDR3 region has the DNA TGTGCCAGCAGCCAAAGATCCTGCACAGATACGCAGTATTTT. It encodes CASSQRSCTDTQYF.

The chain carries TRBV28 and TRBJ2-5; TRBD2 aligns across 11 bases. V lost 6 bases and J lost 5; bases outside the gene matches: 17. The V gene's germline CDR1 is MDHEN and CDR2 SYDVKM. This CDR3 spans 18 amino acids. CDR3 amino acids: CASSQDGTSGGGVETQYF. In DNA, the CDR3 is TGTGCCAGCAGCCAAGACGGGACTAGCGGAGGAGGGGTTGAGACCCAGTACTTC.

This clonotype has a count of ten or more. This chain joins TRBV5-1 and TRBJ2-3, with 13 nucleotides matching TRBD2. The CDR3 is made up of 16 amino acids. Germline V CDR1 and CDR2: SGHRS, YFSETQ. The V and J ends lost 4 bases and 2 bases, in that order; junction bases with no gene match: 4. The CDR3 region has the DNA TGCGCCAGCAGCCAGGGACTAGCGGGATCCACAGATACGCAGTATTTT. Protein: CASSQGLAGSTDTQYF.

This clonotype was detected a few times. This CDR3 reads CATQQGGSYEQYF. CDR3 sequence (DNA): TGTGCCACCCAACAGGGGGGCTCCTACGAGCAGTACTTC. The V call is TRBV3-1, the J call TRBJ2-7; TRBD1 agrees at 8 bases. V shed 10 bases, J shed 0 bases, and the junction held 5 bases outside the gene matches. The germline V gene encodes CDR1 LGHDT and CDR2 YNNKEL (reference sequence). This CDR3 contains 13 residues.

This clonotype was recorded at least ten times. V is TRBV20-1 and J is TRBJ2-3; 11 bases match TRBD2. The V gene end was trimmed by 5 bases and the J gene end by 2 bases; junction bases not matched to a gene: 6. CDR3 length equals 15 residues. Germline assignment: CDR1 DFQATT and CDR2 SNEGSKA (reference sequence). Written as DNA, the CDR3 is TGCAGTGCTCGTAGCGGGAGGGGCGCCACAGATACGCAGTATTTT. Protein sequence: CSARSGRGATDTQYF.

The genes are TRBV27 and TRBJ2-6; D is uncertain. The CDR3 has 16 amino acids. CDR1 MNHEY and CDR2 SMNVEV come from the germline V gene (reference sequence). Trimming removed 5 bases from V and 4 bases from J, with 15 bases in between. The chain's CDR3 is CASSHTPLGGANVLTF. The CDR3 DNA sequence: TGTGCCAGCAGTCACACTCCCTTGGGCGGGGCCAACGTCCTGACTTTC.

This clonotype was recorded at least ten times. CDR3 nucleotide sequence: TGCGCCAGCAGCCAAGTTTCGAGCACTGAAGCTTTCTTT. This translates into CASSQVSSTEAFF. V and J are TRBV4-1 and TRBJ1-1, with D unclear. The V gene lost 1 base and the J gene lost 4 bases, with 7 bases spanning the gap. Germline CDR1 and CDR2: MGHRA and YSYEKL. The CDR3 spans 13 residues.

A few counts support this clonotype. V is TRBV5-1 and J is TRBJ2-5; 9 nucleotides line up with TRBD1. The V gene end was trimmed by 4 bases and the J gene end by 3 bases; junction bases not matched to a gene: 7. The CDR3 runs 15 residues. The germline V gene encodes CDR1 SGHRS and CDR2 YFSETQ. The CDR3 spells CASSLDRGPKETQYF. DNA of the CDR3: TGCGCCAGCAGCCTGGACAGGGGTCCGAAAGAGACCCAGTACTTC.

This clonotype has just a few counts. The CDR3 sequence: CASSPTRGGRDTQYF. DNA for the CDR3: TGTGCCAGCAGCCCGACACGGGGTGGGAGAGATACGCAGTATTTT. This chain connects TRBV6-1 to TRBJ2-3, with D possibly matching TRBD2 (5 bases). The CDR3 length is 15 residues. V was clipped by 6 bases and J by 5 bases, with 18 bases between them. Germline values: CDR1 MNHNS, CDR2 SASEGT.

V usage is TRBV2 and J usage is TRBJ2-3, with no clear D. The CDR3 covers 12 residues. Trimming pared 4 bases from V and 6 bases from J, leaving 8 bases between. CDR1 and CDR2 from the germline V gene are SNHLY and FYNNEI. The DNA for the CDR3 is TGTGCCAGCAGTGTATTGGGGGATACGCAGTATTTT. It yields the protein CASSVLGDTQYF.

This clonotype occurred many times. The chain is built from TRBV11-2 and TRBJ2-1, with D possibly TRBD2 on 6 matching bases. Germline V CDR1 and CDR2: SGHAT, FQNNGV. This CDR3 has 15 amino acids. V lost 0 bases and J lost 5, with 11 bases in between. CDR3 residues: CASSLDPGENNEQFF. In DNA, the CDR3 is TGTGCCAGCAGCTTAGATCCGGGAGAGAACAATGAGCAGTTCTTC.

This clonotype was found many times. The V call is TRBV12-3 or TRBV12-4, the J call TRBJ2-1; 10 nucleotides line up with TRBD1. After removal of 8 bases from V and 4 bases from J, the junction contained 8 bases not matched to a gene. The CDR3 is 15 amino acids. CDR3 residues: CASSPPGQGYNEQFF. The CDR3 nucleotides are TGTGCCAGCTCACCACCGGGACAGGGGTACAATGAGCAGTTCTTC.